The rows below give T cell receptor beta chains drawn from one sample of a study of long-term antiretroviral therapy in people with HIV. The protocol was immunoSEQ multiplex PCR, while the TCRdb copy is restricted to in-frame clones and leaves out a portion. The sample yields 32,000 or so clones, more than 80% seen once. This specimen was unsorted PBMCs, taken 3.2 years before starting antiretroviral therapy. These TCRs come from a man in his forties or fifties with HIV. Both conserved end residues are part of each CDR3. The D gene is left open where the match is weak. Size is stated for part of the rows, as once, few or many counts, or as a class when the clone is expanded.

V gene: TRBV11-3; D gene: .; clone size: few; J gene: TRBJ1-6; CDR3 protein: CASSLASYSPLHF; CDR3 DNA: TGTGCCAGCAGCTTAGCCAGCTACTCACCCCTCCACTTT
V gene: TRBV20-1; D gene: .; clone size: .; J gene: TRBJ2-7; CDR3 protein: CSATFGYEQYF; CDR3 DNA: TGCAGTGCGACCTTCGGGTACGAGCAGTACTTC
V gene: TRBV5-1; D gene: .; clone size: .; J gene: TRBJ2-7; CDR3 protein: CASSIGKLYEQYF; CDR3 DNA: TGCGCCAGCAGCATAGGGAAGTTATACGAGCAGTACTTC
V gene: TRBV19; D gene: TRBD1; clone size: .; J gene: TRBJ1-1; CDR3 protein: CASSLTTGLEAFF; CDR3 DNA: TGTGCCAGTAGTCTGACGACAGGGCTCGAAGCTTTCTTT
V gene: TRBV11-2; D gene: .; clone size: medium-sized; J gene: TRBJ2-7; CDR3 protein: CASSFTYYSYEQYF; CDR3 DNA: TGTGCCAGCAGCTTTACCTATTACTCCTACGAGCAGTACTTC
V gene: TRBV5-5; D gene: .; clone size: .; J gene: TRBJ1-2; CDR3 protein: CASSLVARGGYGYTF; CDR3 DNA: TGTGCCAGCAGCTTGGTGGCCAGGGGAGGCTATGGCTACACCTTC
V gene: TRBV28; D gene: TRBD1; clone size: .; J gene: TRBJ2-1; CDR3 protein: CASSLTRDRAFF; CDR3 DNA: TGTGCCAGCAGTTTAACGAGGGACAGGGCTTTCTTC
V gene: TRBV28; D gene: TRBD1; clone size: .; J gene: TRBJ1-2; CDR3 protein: CASSDRGAGYTF; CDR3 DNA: TGTGCCAGCAGCGACAGGGGCGCGGGCTACACCTTC
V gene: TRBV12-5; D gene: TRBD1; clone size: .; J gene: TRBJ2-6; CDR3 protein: CASGPGQGVLSGANVLTF; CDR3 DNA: TGTGCTAGTGGTCCCGGACAGGGGGTACTCTCTGGGGCCAACGTCCTGACTTTC
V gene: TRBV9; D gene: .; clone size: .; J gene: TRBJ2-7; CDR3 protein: CASSPMVGVYEQYF; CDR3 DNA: TGTGCCAGCAGCCCCATGGTAGGCGTATACGAGCAGTACTTC
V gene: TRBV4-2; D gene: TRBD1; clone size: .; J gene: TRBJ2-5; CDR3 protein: CASSQGSGTAQETQYF; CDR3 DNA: TGTGCCAGCAGCCAAGGGTCCGGGACAGCCCAAGAGACCCAGTACTTC
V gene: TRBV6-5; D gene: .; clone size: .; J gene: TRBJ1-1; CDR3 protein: CASSYSENTEAFF; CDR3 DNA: TGTGCCAGCAGTTACTCAGAGAACACTGAAGCTTTCTTT
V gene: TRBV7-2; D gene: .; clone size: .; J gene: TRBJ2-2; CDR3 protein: CASKMGHNTGELFF; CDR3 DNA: TGTGCCAGCAAGATGGGACATAACACCGGGGAGCTGTTTTTT
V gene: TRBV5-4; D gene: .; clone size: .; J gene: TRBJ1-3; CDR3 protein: CASSLDYASSGNTIYF; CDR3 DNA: TGTGCCAGCAGCTTGGATTACGCGAGCTCTGGAAACACCATATATTTT
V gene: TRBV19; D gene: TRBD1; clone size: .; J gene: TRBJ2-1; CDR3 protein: CASSIGRDRVYNEQFF; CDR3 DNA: TGTGCCAGTAGTATAGGGCGGGACAGGGTTTACAATGAGCAGTTCTTC
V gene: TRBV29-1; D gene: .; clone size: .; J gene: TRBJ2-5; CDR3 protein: CSVALLLTQYF; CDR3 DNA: TGCAGCGTTGCCCTCCTATTGACCCAGTACTTC
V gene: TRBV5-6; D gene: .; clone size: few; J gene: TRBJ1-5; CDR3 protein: CASSLRGSTSNQPQHF; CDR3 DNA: TGTGCCAGCAGCTTACGGGGTTCCACAAGCAATCAGCCCCAGCATTTT
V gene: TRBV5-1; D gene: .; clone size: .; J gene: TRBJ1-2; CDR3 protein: CASSLATANYGYTF; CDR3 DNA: TGCGCCAGCAGCTTGGCGACGGCTAACTATGGCTACACCTTC
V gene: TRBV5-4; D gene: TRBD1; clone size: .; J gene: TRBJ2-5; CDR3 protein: CASSLDARGLQETQYF; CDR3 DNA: TGTGCCAGCAGCTTGGATGCCAGGGGGCTACAAGAGACCCAGTACTTC
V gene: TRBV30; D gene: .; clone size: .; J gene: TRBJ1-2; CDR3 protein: CAWSEINYGYTF; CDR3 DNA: TGTGCCTGGTCAGAGATAAACTATGGCTACACCTTC
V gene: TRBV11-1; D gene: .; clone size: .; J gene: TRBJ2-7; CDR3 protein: CASSQPGPAYEQYF; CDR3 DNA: TGTGCCAGCAGCCAACCCGGGCCTGCCTACGAGCAGTACTTC
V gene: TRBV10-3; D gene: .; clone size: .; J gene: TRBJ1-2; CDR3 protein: CAIRDPGVYGYTF; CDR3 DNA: TGTGCCATCAGGGACCCAGGGGTCTATGGCTACACCTTC
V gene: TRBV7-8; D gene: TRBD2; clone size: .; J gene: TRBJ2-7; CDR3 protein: CASSWDYSYEQYF; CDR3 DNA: TGTGCCAGCAGCTGGGACTACTCCTACGAGCAGTACTTC
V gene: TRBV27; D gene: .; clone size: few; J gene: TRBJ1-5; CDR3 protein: CASSLWVGGQPQHF; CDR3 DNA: TGTGCCAGCAGTTTATGGGTTGGGGGTCAGCCCCAGCATTTT
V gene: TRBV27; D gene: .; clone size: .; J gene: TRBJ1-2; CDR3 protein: CASSYVRSTGPNYGYTF; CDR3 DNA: TGTGCCAGCAGTTATGTTCGATCCACGGGGCCGAACTATGGCTACACCTTC
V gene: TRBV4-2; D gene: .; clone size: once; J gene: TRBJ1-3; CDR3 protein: CASSQDGTSGNTIYF; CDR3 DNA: TGTGCCAGCAGCCAAGATGGGACCTCTGGAAACACCATATATTTT
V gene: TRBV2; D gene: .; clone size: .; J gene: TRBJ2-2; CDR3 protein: CASSPTQGPVDGELFF; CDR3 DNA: TGTGCCAGCTCACCTACCCAGGGCCCTGTGGACGGGGAGCTGTTTTTT